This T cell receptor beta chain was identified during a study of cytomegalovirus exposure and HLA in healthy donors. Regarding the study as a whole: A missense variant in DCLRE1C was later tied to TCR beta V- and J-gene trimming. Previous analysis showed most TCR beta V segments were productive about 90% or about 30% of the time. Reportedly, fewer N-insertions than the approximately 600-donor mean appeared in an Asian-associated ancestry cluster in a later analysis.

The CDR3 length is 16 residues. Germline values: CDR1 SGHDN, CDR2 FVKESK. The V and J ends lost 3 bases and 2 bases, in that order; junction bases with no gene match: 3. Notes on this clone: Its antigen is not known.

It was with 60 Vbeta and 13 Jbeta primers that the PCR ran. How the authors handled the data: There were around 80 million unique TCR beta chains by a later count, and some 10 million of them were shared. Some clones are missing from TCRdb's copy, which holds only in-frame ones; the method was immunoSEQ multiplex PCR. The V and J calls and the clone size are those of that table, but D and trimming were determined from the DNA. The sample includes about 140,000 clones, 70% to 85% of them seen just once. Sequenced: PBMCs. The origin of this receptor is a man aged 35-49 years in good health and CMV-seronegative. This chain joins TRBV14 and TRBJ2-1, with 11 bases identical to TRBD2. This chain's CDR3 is CASSQTSGIPYNEQFF. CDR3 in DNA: TGTGCCAGCAGCCAGACTAGCGGGATTCCCTACAATGAGCAGTTCTTC.